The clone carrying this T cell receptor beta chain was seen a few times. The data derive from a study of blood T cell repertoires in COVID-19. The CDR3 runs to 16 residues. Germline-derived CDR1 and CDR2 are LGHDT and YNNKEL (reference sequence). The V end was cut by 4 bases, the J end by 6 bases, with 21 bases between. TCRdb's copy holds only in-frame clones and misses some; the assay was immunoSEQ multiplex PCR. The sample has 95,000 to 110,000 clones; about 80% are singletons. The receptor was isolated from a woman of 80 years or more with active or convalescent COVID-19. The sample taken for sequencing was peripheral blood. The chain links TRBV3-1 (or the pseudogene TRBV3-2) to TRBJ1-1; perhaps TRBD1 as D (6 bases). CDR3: CASSRTGQTFLAEAFF. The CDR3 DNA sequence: TGTGCCAGCAGCCGGACCGGACAGACATTTTTGGCTGAAGCTTTCTTT.